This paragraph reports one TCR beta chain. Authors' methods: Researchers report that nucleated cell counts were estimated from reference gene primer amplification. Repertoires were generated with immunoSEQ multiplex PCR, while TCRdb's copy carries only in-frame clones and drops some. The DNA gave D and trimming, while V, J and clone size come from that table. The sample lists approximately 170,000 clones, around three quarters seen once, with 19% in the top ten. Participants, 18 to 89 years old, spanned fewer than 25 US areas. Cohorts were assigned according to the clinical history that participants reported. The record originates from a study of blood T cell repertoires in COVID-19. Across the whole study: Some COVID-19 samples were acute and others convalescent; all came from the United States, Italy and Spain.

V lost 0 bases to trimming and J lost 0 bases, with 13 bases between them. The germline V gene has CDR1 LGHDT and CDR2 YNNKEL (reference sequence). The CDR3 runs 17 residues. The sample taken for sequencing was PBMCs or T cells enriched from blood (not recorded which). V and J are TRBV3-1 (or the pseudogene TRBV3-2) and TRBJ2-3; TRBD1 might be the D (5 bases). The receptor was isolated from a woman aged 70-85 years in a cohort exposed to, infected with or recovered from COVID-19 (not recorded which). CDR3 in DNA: TGTGCCAGCAGCCAAGAGCCGCCAGGGTCTAGCACAGATACGCAGTATTTT. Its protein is CASSQEPPGSSTDTQYF.